The 13 T cell receptor beta chains below were found in one sample sequenced in a study of follicular helper T cells after annual influenza vaccination. Documented time point: 2015-2016 season, 7 days after influenza vaccination. Data came from immunoSEQ multiplex PCR; TCRdb stores just in-frame clones and leaves some out. The sample consists of approximately 10,000 clones, more than 80% of them appearing once. The sample here was CXCR5+ CD38- circulating T follicular helper cells from blood, taken 7 days after influenza vaccination. The subset denotes: circulating Tfh, non-naive CD4+CXCR5+PD-1+ (ICOS+CD38+ or ICOS-CD38-). The receptors stem from an adult who received the influenza vaccine.

The chain employs TRBV7-9 and TRBJ2-3; TRBD1 or TRBD2 may be the D gene (5 bases each). The V gene's germline CDR1 is SEHNR and CDR2 FQNEAQ (reference sequence). The V and J ends lost 5 bases and 2 bases respectively, with 17 bases between them. The CDR3 covers 16 residues. As DNA, the CDR3 is TGTGCCAGCAGCCCACCCGGGGCCCGGGACACAGATACGCAGTATTTT. Translating it yields CASSPPGARDTDTQYF.

The CDR3 here is CASSPPGGYTF. DNA for the CDR3: TGTGCCAGCAGCCCGCCGGGCGGCTACACCTTC. The chain recombines TRBV6-5 with TRBJ1-2; D gene uncertain. Germline CDR1 reads MNHEY; CDR2 reads SVGAGI. V lost 6 bases and J lost 8, with 10 bases in between. This CDR3 comprises 11 residues.

The chain has TRBV7-8 and TRBJ1-5, with TRBD1 matching over 8 bases. The ends lost 1 base at V and 2 bases at J; junction bases unmatched: 13. This CDR3 comprises 19 residues. Germline CDR1 is SGHVS and CDR2 is FQNEAQ. The CDR3 DNA reads TGTGCCAGCAGCTTAGGGCAACACCAGGGGGCGCGTCGCAATCAGCCCCAGCATTTT. Its translation is CASSLGQHQGARRNQPQHF.

The chain employs TRBV10-3 and TRBJ1-2; 8 nucleotides match TRBD1. This CDR3 is built from 16 residues. Trimming cost V 5 bases and J 0 bases; bases outside gene matches: 8. The germline CDR1 and CDR2 sequences are ENHRY and SYGVKD. CDR3 protein: CAISYPQGVANYGYTF. The CDR3 nucleotides read TGTGCCATCAGTTATCCACAGGGGGTAGCTAACTATGGCTACACCTTC.

The chain has TRBV5-4 and TRBJ2-3, with D tentatively TRBD2 (6 bases). Trimming pared 0 bases from V and 3 bases from J, leaving 11 bases between. CDR1 is SGHNT and CDR2 is YYREEE in the germline V gene (reference sequence). The CDR3 has 15 residues. In DNA form, the CDR3 reads TGTGCCAGCAGCTTGGAGCCGAGCGGGACAGATACGCAGTATTTT. Its protein product is CASSLEPSGTDTQYF.

This chain uses TRBV7-2 with TRBJ1-1; the D is unclear. Germline V gene data show CDR1 as SGHTA and CDR2 as FQGNSA. The CDR3 has 13 residues. Trimming left V 3 bases short and J 3 bases short, with 8 bases between. The CDR3 loop reads CASSLVGDTEAFF. The CDR3 DNA follows: TGTGCCAGCAGCTTGGTTGGGGACACTGAAGCTTTCTTT.

The gene calls are TRBV7-3 and TRBJ2-1, with D hard to call. The CDR3 is made up of 13 amino acids. Trimming pared 1 base from V and 7 bases from J, leaving 8 bases between. Germline V gene lookup returns CDR1 SGHTA and CDR2 FQGTGA. Written as DNA, the CDR3 is TGTGCCAGCAGCTTAAAAGAATCGAATGAGCAGTTCTTC. It encodes CASSLKESNEQFF.

This clone was seen a handful of times. The chain combines TRBV9 with TRBJ1-2; TRBD1 matches at 9 bases. Germline V gene sequence: CDR1 SGDLS, CDR2 YYNGEE. Trimming took 7 bases from V and 8 from J; bases not matched to a gene: 15. The CDR3 has 15 amino acids. DNA for the CDR3: TGTGCCAGCGGGCCGGGACAGGGTACGATCGGCGGCTACACCTTC. Amino acids: CASGPGQGTIGGYTF. Filled out from reference TRBV9 and TRBJ1-2, the complete variable domain reads DSGVTQTPKHLITATGQRVTLRCSPRSGDLSVYWYQQSLDQGLQFLIQYYNGEERAKGNILERFSAQQFPDLHSELNLSSLELGDSALYFCASGPGQGTIGGYTFGSGTRLTVV.

The rearrangement links TRBV15 to TRBJ1-4; the D gene is possibly TRBD1 (5 bases). CDR1 LNHNV and CDR2 YYDKDF come from the germline V gene (reference sequence). The length of the CDR3 is 17 residues. V lost 1 base and J lost 3, with 15 bases in between. DNA of the CDR3: TGTGCCACCAGCAGAGTTCGGGGGGTCTTGGCTAATGAAAAACTGTTTTTT. This translates into CATSRVRGVLANEKLFF.

The chain joins TRBV5-6 to TRBJ1-2; 8 bases are shared with TRBD1. The CDR3 length is 15 residues. V dropped 1 base and J dropped 3; count of bases not matched to a gene: 5. Germline V gives CDR1 SGHDT, CDR2 YYEEEE. The DNA of the CDR3 is TGTGCCAGCAGCTTGCCGGACAGGGAGTACTATGGCTACACCTTC. The encoded protein is CASSLPDREYYGYTF.

The chain uses TRBV4-1 and TRBJ1-2; D perhaps matches TRBD1 (5 bases). Germline V gives CDR1 MGHRA, CDR2 YSYEKL. Between the trimmed V and J ends, which lost 4 bases and 4 bases, there was a span of 13 bases. This CDR3 contains 14 residues. CDR3 residues: CASSLGTTSYGYTF. As DNA, the CDR3 is TGCGCCAGCAGCCTAGGGACTACATCCTATGGCTACACCTTC.

The chain links TRBV2 to TRBJ1-6; 7 bases are a match to TRBD1. With V trimmed by 4 bases and J by 0 bases, 3 bases remained unmatched. Germline V gene lookup returns CDR1 SNHLY and CDR2 FYNNEI. This CDR3 is built from 16 residues. The CDR3 DNA follows: TGTGCCAGCAGTGGACAGGGCAGCTCCTATAATTCACCCCTCCACTTT. This codes for CASSGQGSSYNSPLHF.

The chain links TRBV30 to TRBJ1-2; D is uncertain. The germline V gene has CDR1 GTSNPN and CDR2 SVGIG (reference sequence). The CDR3 extends over 16 amino acids. The ends were cut back, 2 bases at V and 0 bases at J, with 16 bases in the middle. The CDR3 sequence: CAWSPVGIDTNYGYTF. DNA of the CDR3: TGTGCCTGGAGTCCGGTGGGGATCGACACTAACTATGGCTACACCTTC.